Listed below are T cell receptor beta chains from one sample, sequenced in a study. MiXCR was run by TCRdb on the 5' RACE reads, yielding one entry per CDR3 protein. The sample has 50,000 to 60,000 distinct CDR3 sequences, roughly 20% seen once. The sample comprised tumor-infiltrating Tregs sorted from the breast tumor. These TCRs come from a female donor with breast cancer. CDR3s include the opening cysteine and the closing phenylalanine or tryptophan. D genes are given only for firm matches. The listing skips clone size in some rows; elsewhere it reads once, few, many or a size class.

abundance: few; d_gene: NA; v_gene: TRBV5-1; j_gene: TRBJ2-5; CDR3nt: TGCGCCAGCAAGGAGACAGCCGTAACCCAGTACTTC; CDR3aa: CASKETAVTQYF
abundance: NA; d_gene: NA; v_gene: TRBV5-1; j_gene: TRBJ2-1; CDR3nt: TGCGCCAGCAGCGGGGGCCAGGGGTTCAATGAGCAGTTCTTC; CDR3aa: CASSGGQGFNEQFF
abundance: few; d_gene: TRBD1; v_gene: TRBV7-2; j_gene: TRBJ1-3; CDR3nt: TGTGCCAGCAGCTTAAGGACAGGGGGCATAGGAAACACCATATATTTT; CDR3aa: CASSLRTGGIGNTIYF
abundance: NA; d_gene: NA; v_gene: TRBV28; j_gene: TRBJ2-1; CDR3nt: TGTGCCAGCATCCCGGCTAAGCGTCCCTACAATGAGCAGTTCTTC; CDR3aa: CASIPAKRPYNEQFF
abundance: NA; d_gene: NA; v_gene: TRBV29-1; j_gene: TRBJ2-1; CDR3nt: TGCAGCGTAGCTACAGAGTTCTCCTACAATGAGCAGTTCTTC; CDR3aa: CSVATEFSYNEQFF
abundance: few; d_gene: NA; v_gene: TRBV11-3; j_gene: TRBJ2-7; CDR3nt: TGTGCCAGCAGCTTACACGAGCAGTACTTC; CDR3aa: CASSLHEQYF
abundance: NA; d_gene: NA; v_gene: TRBV20-1; j_gene: TRBJ1-1; CDR3nt: TGCAGTGCTAGAGGAGACGGGGTCACTGATGCTTTCTTT; CDR3aa: CSARGDGVTDAFF
abundance: NA; d_gene: TRBD2; v_gene: TRBV15; j_gene: TRBJ2-1; CDR3nt: TGTGCCACCAGCAGACTCAAAGCGGGGACCTACAATGAGCAGTTCTTC; CDR3aa: CATSRLKAGTYNEQFF
abundance: many; d_gene: TRBD2; v_gene: TRBV20-1; j_gene: TRBJ2-3; CDR3nt: TGCAGTGCCCCACCCAGCGGGAGTACAGATACGCAGTATTTT; CDR3aa: CSAPPSGSTDTQYF
abundance: NA; d_gene: NA; v_gene: TRBV7-9; j_gene: TRBJ2-7; CDR3nt: TGTGCCAGCAGCTTAAACAGGGTCCCTAACGAGCAGTACTTC; CDR3aa: CASSLNRVPNEQYF
abundance: NA; d_gene: TRBD2; v_gene: TRBV5-5; j_gene: TRBJ2-7; CDR3nt: TGTGCCAGCAGCTTCTCGACTAGCGGTTCCTACGAGCAGTACTTC; CDR3aa: CASSFSTSGSYEQYF
abundance: few; d_gene: NA; v_gene: TRBV7-9; j_gene: TRBJ1-1; CDR3nt: TGTGCCAGCAGCTTTGCGGGGACTGAAGCTTTCTTT; CDR3aa: CASSFAGTEAFF
abundance: NA; d_gene: NA; v_gene: TRBV29-1; j_gene: TRBJ2-7; CDR3nt: TGCAGCGTTGAAGATGAACTAGGGGGGTCCTACGAGCAGTACTTC; CDR3aa: CSVEDELGGSYEQYF
abundance: few; d_gene: NA; v_gene: TRBV20-1; j_gene: TRBJ1-1; CDR3nt: TGCAGTCGCGCCGGAGGGGGTAACACTGAAGCTTTCTTT; CDR3aa: CSRAGGGNTEAFF
abundance: NA; d_gene: TRBD2; v_gene: TRBV12-3/TRBV12-4; j_gene: TRBJ2-1; CDR3nt: TGTGCCAGCAGGGTAGCGGGGGCTAATTACAATGAGCAGTTCTTC; CDR3aa: CASRVAGANYNEQFF